This TCR beta chain was sequenced during a study of shared clonotypes between healthy human individuals. The assay was run at deep level. Profiling relied on immunoSEQ multiplex PCR, and the TCRdb table lists in-frame clones only, not all of them. The data contain about 79,000 clones, 60% to 80% of them singletons. V dropped 6 bases and J dropped 4 bases, with 12 bases sitting between them. This CDR3 has 14 amino acids. The germline V gene has CDR1 MNHEY and CDR2 SMNVEV (reference sequence). Together with CD45RO+ cells, CCR7-negative CD45RA+ TemRA cells were included in CD8 memory. The sequencing sample was made of memory CD8+ T cells sorted from blood. Stated subset: CD45RO+ cells pooled with CCR7-negative TemRA cells. V gene TRBV27 combines with J gene TRBJ2-2; TRBD2 is a possible D gene (6 bases). The sequence was obtained from a man aged 25 to 45 in good health. The CDR3 bases are TGTGCCAGCAGCCTCCGGGACTCCACCGGGGAGCTGTTTTTT. Protein: CASSLRDSTGELFF.